These 14 T cell receptor beta chains were all obtained from the same sample, sequenced in a study of early T cells in non-severe SARS-CoV-2 infection. TCRdb re-called the 5' RACE reads with MiXCR, one entry per CDR3 protein. The table lists roughly 26,000 distinct CDR3 sequences, about 5.1% of them singletons. Material for sequencing was whole blood. These receptors were taken from an adult who was a healthcare worker with PCR-confirmed SARS-CoV-2 infection or an uninfected control (not recorded which).

This clonotype was found a few times. J is TRBJ1-5 and V is TRBV2, with D tentatively TRBD1 (6 bases). V was cut by 7 bases and J by 6 bases, with 10 bases left in between. This CDR3 has 12 amino acids. The germline gives CDR1 SNHLY, CDR2 FYNNEI. The CDR3 region has the DNA TGTGCCAGCAAGAGGGGGGGTCAGCCCCAGCATTTT. Amino acid sequence: CASKRGGQPQHF.

The chain recombines TRBV20-1 with TRBJ2-7; 11 bases fit TRBD1. Germline V lookup: CDR1 DFQATT, CDR2 SNEGSKA (reference sequence). The J segment lost 6 bases and the V segment lost 0 bases, leaving 1 base of the junction unmatched. The CDR3 totals 13 residues. The CDR3 spells CSARDGTGGEQYF. The DNA for the CDR3 is TGCAGTGCTAGAGACGGGACAGGGGGCGAGCAGTACTTC.

This chain uses TRBV29-1 with TRBJ2-5, with D tentatively TRBD1 or TRBD2 (6 bases each). CDR3 length: 12 amino acids. Germline V gene data show CDR1 as SQVTM and CDR2 as ANQGSEA. V was cut by 5 bases and J by 5 bases, with 12 bases left in between. CDR3 DNA sequence: TGCAGCGTTAGAACAGGGACTGAGACCCAGTACTTC. Protein product: CSVRTGTETQYF.

The gene calls are TRBV7-2 and TRBJ2-7; D remains ambiguous. The V end was cut by 1 base, the J end by 0 bases, with 7 bases between. The germline V gene encodes CDR1 SGHTA and CDR2 FQGNSA. CDR3 size: 14 residues. As DNA, the CDR3 is TGTGCCAGCAGCTTAGGCGGAAACTCCTACGAGCAGTACTTC. Residues: CASSLGGNSYEQYF. Together with reference TRBV7-2 and TRBJ2-7, the CDR3 gives the full variable domain: GAGVSQSPSNKVTEKGKDVELRCDPISGHTALYWYRQSLGQGLEFLIYFQGNSAPDKSGLPSDRFSAERTGGSVSTLTIQRTQQEDSAVYLCASSLGGNSYEQYFGPGTRLTVT.

The chain couples TRBV10-3 to TRBJ2-7, with D possibly being TRBD1 (6 bases). V shed 2 bases and J shed 0 bases, with 11 bases lying between them. CDR3 length: 15 residues. The germline V gene has CDR1 ENHRY and CDR2 SYGVKD. The CDR3 bases are TGTGCCATCAGTGAGGCGGACAGAAGCTCCTACGAGCAGTACTTC. This gives the protein CAISEADRSSYEQYF.

This clonotype is medium-sized within its sample. The rearrangement links TRBV7-3 to TRBJ1-1, with TRBD1 as a possible D gene (6 bases). CDR1 is SGHTA, CDR2 FQGTGA, per germline. The CDR3 extends over 14 amino acids. Deletions cut 5 bases from V and 0 bases from J, with 10 bases between. Written as DNA, the CDR3 is TGTGCCAGCAGCCTAGGACAGATGAACACTGAAGCTTTCTTT. This encodes CASSLGQMNTEAFF.

This clonotype was recorded many times. This sequence joins TRBV4-2 and TRBJ2-3; 10 nucleotides match TRBD2. CDR1 is LGHNA and CDR2 is YNFKEQ in the germline V gene. The CDR3 has 16 amino acids. Trimming took 0 bases from V and 0 from J; bases not matched to a gene: 0. The CDR3 DNA reads as TGTGCCAGCAGCCAAGAACTAGCGGGGAGCACAGATACGCAGTATTTT. Protein product: CASSQELAGSTDTQYF.

This clonotype was seen ten or more times. The chain carries TRBV7-8 and TRBJ1-2; D possibly corresponds to TRBD1 (6 bases). The germline V gene encodes CDR1 SGHVS and CDR2 FQNEAQ. The CDR3 is made up of 15 amino acids. V lost 0 bases to trimming and J lost 6 bases, with 14 bases between them. The CDR3 protein is CASSLAVGAQDGYTF. CDR3 in DNA: TGTGCCAGCAGCTTAGCCGTGGGGGCGCAGGATGGCTACACCTTC. Together with reference TRBV7-8 and TRBJ1-2, the CDR3 gives the full variable domain: GAGVSQSPRYKVAKRGQDVALRCDPISGHVSLFWYQQALGQGPEFLTYFQNEAQLDKSGLPSDRFFAERPEGSVSTLKIQRTQQEDSAVYLCASSLAVGAQDGYTFGSGTRLTVV.

The table lists this clonotype with many counts. The CDR3 DNA sequence: TGTGCCAGCAGCCAGGGCAAGAACACTGAAGCTTTCTTT. It is translated as CASSQGKNTEAFF. This rearrangement joins TRBV4-2 to TRBJ1-1, with D unresolved. Between the trimmed V and J ends, which lost 3 bases and 1 base, there was a span of 6 bases. Per germline, CDR1 LGHNA and CDR2 YNFKEQ. The CDR3 sequence is 13 residues long.

This clonotype has ten or more counts. V and J are TRBV14 and TRBJ2-5; a weak D match, TRBD1 (6 bases). The germline V and J ends were trimmed by 3 bases and 0 bases, with 11 bases remaining between them. Germline CDR1 and CDR2: SGHDN and FVKESK. This CDR3 contains 15 residues. The CDR3 loop reads CASSQYDRNQETQYF. Written as DNA, the CDR3 is TGTGCCAGCAGCCAGTACGACAGGAACCAAGAGACCCAGTACTTC.

The chain has TRBV6-2 or TRBV6-3 and TRBJ2-6, with D unresolved. The germline V gene has CDR1 MNHEY and CDR2 SVGEGT. This CDR3 has 15 residues. Trimming took off 5 bases at V and 4 bases at J, with 12 bases between the two ends. The CDR3 reads CASSTAKAGANVLTF. For the CDR3, the DNA is TGTGCCAGCAGTACAGCCAAGGCCGGGGCCAACGTCCTGACTTTC.

The genes are TRBV4-1 and TRBJ1-2, with a weak D call TRBD1 (5 bases). V lost 4 bases to trimming and J lost 3 bases, with 15 bases between them. The CDR3 runs 15 residues. The V gene's germline CDR1 is MGHRA and CDR2 YSYEKL. The CDR3, as DNA: TGCGCCAGCAGCCTAGGAGGGGCGAGCGACTATGGCTACACCTTC. This codes for CASSLGGASDYGYTF.

This clonotype was seen many times. This sequence joins TRBV7-9 and TRBJ1-5, with TRBD1 matching over 8 bases. V lost 5 bases to trimming and J lost 5 bases; unmatched junction nucleotides: 5. Germline assignment: CDR1 SEHNR and CDR2 FQNEAQ (reference sequence). This CDR3 has 14 amino acids. DNA of the CDR3: TGTGCCAGCAGCCCACCGACAGGGGATCAGCCCCAGCATTTT. Amino acid sequence: CASSPPTGDQPQHF. The full variable domain, with the rest looked up from reference TRBV7-9 and TRBJ1-5, is DTGVSQNPRHKITKRGQNVTFRCDPISEHNRLYWYRQTLGQGPEFLTYFQNEAQLEKSRLLSDRFSAERPKGSFSTLEIQRTEQGDSAMYLCASSPPTGDQPQHFGDGTRLSIL.

This clonotype was counted many times. The chain carries TRBV11-2 and TRBJ2-7, with TRBD2 identical over 8 bases. CDR3 length: 15 amino acids. The germline CDR1 and CDR2 sequences are SGHAT and FQNNGV. The trim removed 5 bases at V and 7 bases at J, leaving 13 bases unmatched. The CDR3 here is CASSSPGLGNMEQYF. The CDR3 DNA follows: TGTGCCAGCAGCAGTCCGGGACTAGGGAATATGGAGCAGTACTTC.